This T cell receptor beta chain came from a study of cytomegalovirus exposure and HLA in healthy donors. In the study overall: As an earlier analysis found, some 170 million T cells yielded some 120 million unique TCR beta sequences. When 350 to 500 donors were genotyped, 81% of them were found to fall in the Caucasian-associated ancestry cluster. Study conclusions and caveats: Later work associated roughly 15,000 TCR beta sequences with HLA alleles at 0.05 false discovery rate.

This clone was observed once. Antigen specificity is unknown. PCR employed 60 Vbeta and 13 Jbeta primers. The data were produced by immunoSEQ multiplex PCR, yet TCRdb's version contains in-frame clones alone and is incomplete. Found here are 200,000 or so clones, 65% to 85% of them singletons; the top ten hold about 0.1%. This CDR3 has 13 residues. The V gene's germline CDR1 is LGHNA and CDR2 YNFKEQ. V gave up 0 bases and J gave up 13 bases, with 15 bases separating them. The sequence came from a boy aged 2-9 years in good health and CMV-seronegative. V and J are TRBV4-2 and TRBJ1-2; D is unclear. Sequencing was performed on PBMCs. CDR3: CASSQDKAGPVTF. CDR3 coding DNA: TGTGCCAGCAGCCAAGATAAGGCGGGCCCGGTCACCTTC.